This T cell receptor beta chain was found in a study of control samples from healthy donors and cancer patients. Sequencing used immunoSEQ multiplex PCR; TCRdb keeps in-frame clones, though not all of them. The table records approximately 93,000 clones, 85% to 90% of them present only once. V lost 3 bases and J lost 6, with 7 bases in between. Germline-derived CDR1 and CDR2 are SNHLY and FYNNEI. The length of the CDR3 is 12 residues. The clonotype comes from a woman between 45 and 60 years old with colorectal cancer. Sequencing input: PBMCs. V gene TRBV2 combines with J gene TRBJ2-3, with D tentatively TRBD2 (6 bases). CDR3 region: CASSDRGDTQYF. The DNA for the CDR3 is TGTGCCAGCAGTGACCGGGGGGATACGCAGTATTTT.